The 22 T cell receptor beta chains given below trace back to one sample, sequenced in a study of blood T cell repertoires in COVID-19. TCRdb keeps only in-frame clones here, not all; method: immunoSEQ multiplex PCR. The data hold roughly 100,000 clones, with less than 95% observed a single time. Sequencing used peripheral blood. The source of these receptors is a man between 18 and 35 years old with COVID-19, enrolled during active disease.

A few counts support this clone. V usage is TRBV5-1 and J usage is TRBJ2-7; TRBD1 agrees at 10 bases. The CDR3 has 16 residues. The germline CDR1 and CDR2 sequences are SGHRS and YFSETQ. Unmatched junction bases numbered 7, after V lost 3 bases and J lost 1 base. The CDR3 loop is CASSWTGGLSSYEQYF. As DNA, the CDR3 is TGCGCCAGCAGCTGGACAGGGGGATTAAGTTCCTACGAGCAGTACTTC. Drawing the rest from reference TRBV5-1 and TRBJ2-7, the complete variable domain is KAGVTQTPRYLIKTRGQQVTLSCSPISGHRSVSWYQQTPGQGLQFLFEYFSETQRNKGNFPGRFSGRQFSNSRSEMNVSTLELGDSALYLCASSWTGGLSSYEQYFGPGTRLTVT.

The chain recombines TRBV7-2 with TRBJ1-6, with 7 bases fitting TRBD1. The J segment lost 5 bases and the V segment lost 1 base, leaving 5 bases of the junction unmatched. The length of the CDR3 is 16 residues. From germline, CDR1 is SGHTA and CDR2 FQGNSA. CDR3 bases: TGTGCCAGCAGCTTAGAGGGGGCCTATAATAATTCACCCCTCCACTTT. Residues: CASSLEGAYNNSPLHF.

V is TRBV19 and J is TRBJ2-7, with TRBD1 matching 7 bases. V trimming: 4 bases; J trimming: 4 bases; junction bases outside the gene matches: 16. The CDR3 consists of 17 residues. Germline-derived CDR1 and CDR2 are LNHDA and SQIVND (reference sequence). The CDR3 bases are TGTGCCAGTAGTACCGTGGGGCTACAGGGGCCGGGATACGAGCAGTACTTC. Its translation is CASSTVGLQGPGYEQYF.

The CDR3 sequence is CASGRSSYNSPLHF. In nucleotides, the CDR3 is TGTGCCAGCGGCAGAAGCTCCTATAATTCACCCCTCCACTTT. J is TRBJ1-6 and V is TRBV27, with no clear D. Between the trimmed V and J ends, which lost 8 bases and 0 bases, there was a span of 8 bases. CDR1 is MNHEY, CDR2 SMNVEV, per germline (reference sequence). The CDR3 is 14 amino acids.

The chain is built from TRBV3-1 (or the pseudogene TRBV3-2) and TRBJ1-1; a possible D gene is TRBD1 (5 bases). V was trimmed by 5 bases and J by 0 bases, leaving 10 bases between them. CDR1 and CDR2 from the germline V gene are LGHDT and YNNKEL (reference sequence). This CDR3 is built from 14 residues. In nucleotides, the CDR3 is TGTGCCAGCAGCTGGGGGGGTGTGAACACTGAAGCTTTCTTT. It translates to CASSWGGVNTEAFF.

The rearrangement uses TRBV19 and TRBJ1-5; TRBD1 agrees at 11 bases. Trimming removed 7 bases from V and 6 bases from J; junction bases left unmatched: 8. Per germline, CDR1 LNHDA and CDR2 SQIVND (reference sequence). There are 15 residues in the CDR3. The CDR3 reads CASTRTGGVGQPQHF. CDR3 nucleotides: TGTGCCAGTACCCGGACAGGGGGCGTCGGTCAGCCCCAGCATTTT. Using reference TRBV19 and TRBJ1-5 for the parts outside the CDR3, the full variable domain is DGGITQSPKYLFRKEGQNVTLSCEQNLNHDAMYWYRQDPGQGLRLIYYSQIVNDFQKGDIAEGYSVSREKKESFPLTVTSAQKNPTAFYLCASTRTGGVGQPQHFGDGTRLSIL.

The chain joins TRBV10-3 to TRBJ1-5, with 8 nucleotides matching TRBD1. The CDR3 sequence is 17 residues long. V gave up 2 bases and J gave up 1 base; unmatched junction bases: 7. CDR1 and CDR2 from the germline V gene are ENHRY and SYGVKD. The CDR3 is CAISEGQGLRSNQPQHF. In nucleotides, the CDR3 is TGTGCCATCAGTGAGGGACAGGGTCTGAGGAGCAATCAGCCCCAGCATTTT.

The rearrangement links TRBV30 to TRBJ2-7, with TRBD1 matching over 7 bases. Per the germline V gene, CDR1 is GTSNPN and CDR2 is SVGIG (reference sequence). The V and J ends lost 2 bases and 3 bases, in that order; junction bases with no gene match: 7. CDR3 size: 14 residues. CDR3 loop: CAWSNKDRRYEQYF. The CDR3 nucleotides are TGTGCCTGGAGTAATAAGGACAGGCGCTACGAGCAGTACTTC.

This CDR3 reads CASSFGTRLNYGYTF. CDR3 DNA: TGTGCCAGCAGCTTTGGGACACGCCTAAACTATGGCTACACCTTC. This chain links TRBV7-9 with TRBJ1-2; D is perhaps TRBD1 (6 bases). Looked up from germline, CDR1 is SEHNR and CDR2 is FQNEAQ (reference sequence). The germline V and J ends were trimmed by 3 bases and 2 bases, with 13 bases remaining between them. The CDR3 is made up of 15 amino acids. The complete variable domain, with remaining parts taken from reference TRBV7-9 and TRBJ1-2, reads DTGVSQNPRHKITKRGQNVTFRCDPISEHNRLYWYRQTLGQGPEFLTYFQNEAQLEKSRLLSDRFSAERPKGSFSTLEIQRTEQGDSAMYLCASSFGTRLNYGYTFGSGTRLTVV.

This rearrangement joins TRBV14 to TRBJ2-5, with TRBD1 as a possible D gene (5 bases). Germline CDR1 SGHDN, CDR2 FVKESK. CDR3 length: 14 residues. Between the trimmed V and J ends, which lost 0 bases and 5 bases, there was a span of 10 bases. The CDR3 here is CASSQELQGETQYF. CDR3 in DNA: TGTGCCAGCAGCCAAGAACTGCAGGGTGAGACCCAGTACTTC.

V usage is TRBV2 and J usage is TRBJ2-2; TRBD2 aligns across 8 bases. The CDR3 length is 15 residues. V was pared by 6 bases and J by 3 bases, with 6 bases of the junction left unmatched. The germline gives CDR1 SNHLY, CDR2 FYNNEI. CDR3 sequence: CASRTGTRDTGELFF. CDR3 sequence (DNA): TGTGCCAGCAGGACCGGGACTAGGGACACCGGGGAGCTGTTTTTT.

This chain uses TRBV6-5 with TRBJ1-6; 9 nucleotides line up with TRBD1. The V and J ends lost 10 bases and 10 bases, in that order; junction bases with no gene match: 11. The CDR3 has 14 residues. Germline CDR1 is MNHEY and CDR2 is SVGAGI. Here the CDR3 reads CATETGGLNSPLHF. The CDR3 region has the DNA TGTGCCACCGAAACAGGGGGCCTCAACTCACCCCTCCACTTT.

V and J are TRBV3-1 (or the pseudogene TRBV3-2) and TRBJ1-5, with 10 bases fitting TRBD1. V lost 4 bases, J lost 6 bases, and 6 bases stayed unmatched. The germline V gene has CDR1 LGHDT and CDR2 YNNKEL (reference sequence). The CDR3 is 15 residues long. The CDR3 sequence: CASSPNRDRGQPQHF. The CDR3 DNA reads as TGTGCCAGCAGCCCGAACCGGGACAGGGGTCAGCCCCAGCATTTT.

The rearrangement uses TRBV10-3 and TRBJ1-1; no reliable D call. The CDR3 has 13 amino acids. The germline V gene has CDR1 ENHRY and CDR2 SYGVKD. The V end was cut by 7 bases, the J end by 7 bases, with 16 bases between. The chain's CDR3 is CAIMRGEGSEAFF. The CDR3 DNA follows: TGTGCCATCATGCGGGGTGAGGGTAGTGAAGCTTTCTTT.

The V gene is TRBV19, the J gene TRBJ2-7; 7 positions match TRBD2. This CDR3 has 14 residues. J was trimmed by 6 bases and V by 3 bases; bases with no gene match: 8. CDR1 LNHDA and CDR2 SQIVND come from the germline V gene (reference sequence). The CDR3 nucleotides are TGTGCCAGTAGTATCTCCAGCGGGACTCTCGAGCAGTACTTC. Protein: CASSISSGTLEQYF.

The genes are TRBV28 and TRBJ1-3, with D uncertain. This CDR3 has 13 amino acids. V lost 6 bases and J lost 8, with 14 bases in between. Germline values: CDR1 MDHEN, CDR2 SYDVKM. The CDR3 protein is CASSTRGFYTIYF. For the CDR3, the DNA is TGTGCCAGCAGCACCCGGGGTTTTTACACCATATATTTT.

V usage is TRBV10-3 and J usage is TRBJ1-5, with 9 positions matching TRBD1. Losses at the gene ends were 3 bases for V and 1 base for J; bases not matched to a gene: 13. Germline V CDR1 and CDR2: ENHRY, SYGVKD. This CDR3 is 19 amino acids long. Here the CDR3 DNA reads TGTGCCATCAGTGAAAAATTAACAGGGGGCGAGGGGAGCAATCAGCCCCAGCATTTT. Its protein is CAISEKLTGGEGSNQPQHF.

The rearrangement joins TRBV7-8 to TRBJ1-1; D might be TRBD1 (5 bases). From germline, CDR1 is SGHVS and CDR2 FQNEAQ. The V gene lost 4 bases and the J gene lost 1 base, with 10 bases spanning the gap. The CDR3 contains 14 residues. This chain's CDR3 is CASSSVTENTEAFF. The CDR3 nucleotides read TGTGCCAGCAGCTCGGTGACAGAGAACACTGAAGCTTTCTTT. Supplemented by reference TRBV7-8 and TRBJ1-1, the full variable domain reads GAGVSQSPRYKVAKRGQDVALRCDPISGHVSLFWYQQALGQGPEFLTYFQNEAQLDKSGLPSDRFFAERPEGSVSTLKIQRTQQEDSAVYLCASSSVTENTEAFFGQGTRLTVV.

The rearrangement links TRBV20-1 to TRBJ2-7; TRBD2 agrees at 12 bases. The V gene end was trimmed by 3 bases and the J gene end by 4 bases; junction bases not matched to a gene: 10. Germline-derived CDR1 and CDR2 are DFQATT and SNEGSKA (reference sequence). The CDR3 has 16 residues. The DNA of the CDR3 is TGCAGTGCTAGTCGGACTAGCGGGATGCAACCGTACGAGCAGTACTTC. Encoded protein: CSASRTSGMQPYEQYF.

This clone was seen a few times. This chain joins TRBV7-2 and TRBJ2-3, with 12 bases aligning to TRBD2. Trimming removed 2 bases from V and 3 bases from J; junction bases left unmatched: 3. The CDR3 runs 16 residues. Germline-derived CDR1 and CDR2 are SGHTA and FQGNSA. CDR3 protein: CASSLLAGGPTDTQYF. The CDR3 DNA reads as TGTGCCAGCAGCTTACTAGCGGGAGGGCCGACAGATACGCAGTATTTT.

Comment on this clone: The junction departs from the called germline gene at one end, perhaps through a read error. The chain links TRBV3-1 (or the pseudogene TRBV3-2) to TRBJ1-6, with D possibly matching TRBD1 (5 bases). CDR1 is LGHDT, CDR2 YNNKEL, per germline (reference sequence). The CDR3 is 13 residues long. The CDR3 bases are TGTGCCAGCAGTCAAGGTAGGGGTTCACCCCTCCACTTT. As protein: CASSQGRGSPLHF.

V and J are TRBV2 and TRBJ2-7; D is ambiguous. Trimming left V 10 bases short and J 2 bases short, with 15 bases between. The CDR3 loop spans 13 amino acids. Germline V lookup: CDR1 SNHLY, CDR2 FYNNEI. CDR3 sequence: CATSPGEAYEQYF. CDR3 nucleotide sequence: TGTGCCACGTCTCCGGGTGAGGCCTACGAGCAGTACTTC. The full variable domain, with the rest looked up from reference TRBV2 and TRBJ2-7, is EPEVTQTPSHQVTQMGQEVILRCVPISNHLYFYWYRQILGQKVEFLVSFYNNEISEKSEIFDDQFSVERPDGSNFTLKIRSTKLEDSAMYFCATSPGEAYEQYFGPGTRLTVT.